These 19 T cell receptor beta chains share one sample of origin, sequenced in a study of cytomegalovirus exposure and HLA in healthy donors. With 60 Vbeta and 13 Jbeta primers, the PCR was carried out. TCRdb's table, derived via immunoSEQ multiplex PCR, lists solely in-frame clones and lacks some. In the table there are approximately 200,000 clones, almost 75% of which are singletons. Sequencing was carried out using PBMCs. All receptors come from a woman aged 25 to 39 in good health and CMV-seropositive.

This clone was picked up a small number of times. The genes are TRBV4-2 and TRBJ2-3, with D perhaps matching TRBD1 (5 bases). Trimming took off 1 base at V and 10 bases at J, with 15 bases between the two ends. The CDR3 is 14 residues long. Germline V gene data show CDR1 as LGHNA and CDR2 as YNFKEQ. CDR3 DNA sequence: TGTGCCAGCAGCCAAGGGGCCCAGGGTGGCGCGCAGTATTTT. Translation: CASSQGAQGGAQYF.

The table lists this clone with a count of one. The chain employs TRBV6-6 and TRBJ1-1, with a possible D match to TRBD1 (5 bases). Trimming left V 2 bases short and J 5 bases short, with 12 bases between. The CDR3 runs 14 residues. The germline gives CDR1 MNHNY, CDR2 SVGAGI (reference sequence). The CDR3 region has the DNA TGTGCCAGCAGTTACGAAGGGGATTATACTGAAGCTTTCTTT. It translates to CASSYEGDYTEAFF.

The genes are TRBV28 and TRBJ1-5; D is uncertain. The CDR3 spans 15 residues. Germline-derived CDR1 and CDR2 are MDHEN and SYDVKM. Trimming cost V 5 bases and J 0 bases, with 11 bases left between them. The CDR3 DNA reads TGTGCCAGCAGTGCCGGACTGTATAGCAATCAGCCCCAGCATTTT. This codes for CASSAGLYSNQPQHF.

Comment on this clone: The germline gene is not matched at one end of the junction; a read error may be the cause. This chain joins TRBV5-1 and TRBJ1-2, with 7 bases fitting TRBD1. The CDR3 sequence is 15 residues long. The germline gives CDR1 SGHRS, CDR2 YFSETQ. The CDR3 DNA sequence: TGCGCCAGCAGCTTGGAGGGACAGAATTCATATGGCTACGCCTTC. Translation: CASSLEGQNSYGYAF.

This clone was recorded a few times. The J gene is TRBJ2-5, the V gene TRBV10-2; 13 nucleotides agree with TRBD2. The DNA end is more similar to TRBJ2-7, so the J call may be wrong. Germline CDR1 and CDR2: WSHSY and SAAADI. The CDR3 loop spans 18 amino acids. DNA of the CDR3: TGCGCCAGCATATCCACTAGCGGGAGGGGAAGAAGCTCCTACGAGCAGTACTTC. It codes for CASISTSGRGRSSYEQYF.

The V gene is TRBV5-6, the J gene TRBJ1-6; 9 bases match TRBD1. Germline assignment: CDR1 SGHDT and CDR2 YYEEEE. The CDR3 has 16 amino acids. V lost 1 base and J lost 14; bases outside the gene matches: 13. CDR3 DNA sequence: TGTGCCAGCAGCTTGCCCACCGGGACAGGGCCCGGGGCCCTCCACTTT. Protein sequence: CASSLPTGTGPGALHF.

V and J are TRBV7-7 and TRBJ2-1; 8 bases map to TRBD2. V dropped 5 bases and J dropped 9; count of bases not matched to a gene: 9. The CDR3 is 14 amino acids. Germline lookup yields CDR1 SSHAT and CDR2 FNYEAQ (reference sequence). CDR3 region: CASSAGTRVAEQFF. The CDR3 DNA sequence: TGTGCCAGCAGCGCCGGGACTAGAGTAGCTGAGCAGTTCTTC.

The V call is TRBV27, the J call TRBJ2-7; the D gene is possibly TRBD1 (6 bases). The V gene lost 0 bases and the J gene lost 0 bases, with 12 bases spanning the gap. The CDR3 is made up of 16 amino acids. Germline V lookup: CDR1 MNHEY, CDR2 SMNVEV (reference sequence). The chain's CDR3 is CASSLSGGSVSYEQYF. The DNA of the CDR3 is TGTGCCAGCAGTTTATCAGGGGGAAGTGTCTCCTACGAGCAGTACTTC.

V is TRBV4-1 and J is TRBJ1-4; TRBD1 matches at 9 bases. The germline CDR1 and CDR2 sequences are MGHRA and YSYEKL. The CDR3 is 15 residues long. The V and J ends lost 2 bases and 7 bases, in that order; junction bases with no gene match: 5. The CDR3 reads CASSQPGTGSEKLFF. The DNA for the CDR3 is TGCGCCAGCAGCCAACCCGGGACAGGGAGTGAAAAACTGTTTTTT.

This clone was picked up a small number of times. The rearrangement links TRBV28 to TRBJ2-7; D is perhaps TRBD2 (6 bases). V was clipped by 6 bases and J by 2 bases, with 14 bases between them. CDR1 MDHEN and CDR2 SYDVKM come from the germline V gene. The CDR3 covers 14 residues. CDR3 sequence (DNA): TGTGCCAGCAGGGGGCCTAGCGAGACCTACGAGCAGTACTTC. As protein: CASRGPSETYEQYF. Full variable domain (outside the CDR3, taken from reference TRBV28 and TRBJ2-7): DVKVTQSSRYLVKRTGEKVFLECVQDMDHENMFWYRQDPGLGLRLIYFSYDVKMKEKGDIPEGYSVSREKKERFSLILESASTNQTSMYLCASRGPSETYEQYFGPGTRLTVT.

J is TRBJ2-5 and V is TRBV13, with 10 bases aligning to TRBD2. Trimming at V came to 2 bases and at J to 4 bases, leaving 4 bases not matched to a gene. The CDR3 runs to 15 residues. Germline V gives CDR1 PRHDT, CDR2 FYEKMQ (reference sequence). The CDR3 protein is CASSLSGRARETQYF. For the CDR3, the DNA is TGTGCCAGCAGCTTAAGCGGGAGGGCCCGAGAGACCCAGTACTTC.

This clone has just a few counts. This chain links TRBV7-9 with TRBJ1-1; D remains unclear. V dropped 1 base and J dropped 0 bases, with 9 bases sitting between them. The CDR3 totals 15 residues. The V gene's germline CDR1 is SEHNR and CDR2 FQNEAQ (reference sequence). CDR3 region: CASSLESDMNTEAFF. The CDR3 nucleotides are TGTGCCAGCAGCTTAGAGTCAGACATGAACACTGAAGCTTTCTTT.

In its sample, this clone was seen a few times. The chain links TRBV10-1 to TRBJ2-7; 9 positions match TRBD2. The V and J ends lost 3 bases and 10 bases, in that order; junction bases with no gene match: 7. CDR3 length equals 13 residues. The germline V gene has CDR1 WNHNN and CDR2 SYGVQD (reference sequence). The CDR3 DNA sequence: TGCGCCAGCAGTGATGCGCTAGCGGGAAATCAGTACTTC. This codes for CASSDALAGNQYF.

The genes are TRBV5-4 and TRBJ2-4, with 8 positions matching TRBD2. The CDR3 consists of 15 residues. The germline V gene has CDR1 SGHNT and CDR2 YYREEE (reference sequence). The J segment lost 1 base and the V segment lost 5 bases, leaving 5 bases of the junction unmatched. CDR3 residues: CASSERERAKNIQYF. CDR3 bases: TGTGCCAGCAGTGAGCGGGAGCGGGCCAAAAACATTCAGTACTTC.

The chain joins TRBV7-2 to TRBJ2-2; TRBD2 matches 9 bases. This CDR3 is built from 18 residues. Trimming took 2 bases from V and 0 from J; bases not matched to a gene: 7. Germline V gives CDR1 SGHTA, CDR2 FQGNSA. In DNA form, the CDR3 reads TGTGCCAGCAGCTTATTGGCGGGGGGGTACTCGAACACCGGGGAGCTGTTTTTT. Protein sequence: CASSLLAGGYSNTGELFF.

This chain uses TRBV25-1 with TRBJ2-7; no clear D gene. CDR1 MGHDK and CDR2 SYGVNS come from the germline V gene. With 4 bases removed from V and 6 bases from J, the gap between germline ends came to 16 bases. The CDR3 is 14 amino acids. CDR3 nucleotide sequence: TGTGCCAGCAGTGTAACCGCCGTGAGGTCCGAGCAGTACTTC. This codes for CASSVTAVRSEQYF.

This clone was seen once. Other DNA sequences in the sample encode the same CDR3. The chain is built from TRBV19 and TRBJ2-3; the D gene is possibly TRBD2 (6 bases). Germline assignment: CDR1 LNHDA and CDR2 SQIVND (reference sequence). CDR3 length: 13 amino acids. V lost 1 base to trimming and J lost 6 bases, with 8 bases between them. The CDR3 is CASSIAGGDTQYF. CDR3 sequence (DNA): TGTGCCAGTAGTATAGCCGGGGGTGATACGCAGTATTTT.

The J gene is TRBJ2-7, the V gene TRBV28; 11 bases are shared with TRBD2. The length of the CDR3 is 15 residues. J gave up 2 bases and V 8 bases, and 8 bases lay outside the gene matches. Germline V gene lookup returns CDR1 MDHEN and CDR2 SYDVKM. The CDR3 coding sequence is TGTGCCAGCCGGGCTAGCGGGAGGTCTGCCTACGAGCAGTACTTC. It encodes CASRASGRSAYEQYF.

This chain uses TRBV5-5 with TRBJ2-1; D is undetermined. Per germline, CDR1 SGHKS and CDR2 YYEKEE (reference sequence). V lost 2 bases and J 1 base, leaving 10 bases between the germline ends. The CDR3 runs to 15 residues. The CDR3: CASSFRDSSYNEQFF. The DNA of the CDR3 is TGTGCCAGCAGCTTCAGAGACTCATCCTACAATGAGCAGTTCTTC.